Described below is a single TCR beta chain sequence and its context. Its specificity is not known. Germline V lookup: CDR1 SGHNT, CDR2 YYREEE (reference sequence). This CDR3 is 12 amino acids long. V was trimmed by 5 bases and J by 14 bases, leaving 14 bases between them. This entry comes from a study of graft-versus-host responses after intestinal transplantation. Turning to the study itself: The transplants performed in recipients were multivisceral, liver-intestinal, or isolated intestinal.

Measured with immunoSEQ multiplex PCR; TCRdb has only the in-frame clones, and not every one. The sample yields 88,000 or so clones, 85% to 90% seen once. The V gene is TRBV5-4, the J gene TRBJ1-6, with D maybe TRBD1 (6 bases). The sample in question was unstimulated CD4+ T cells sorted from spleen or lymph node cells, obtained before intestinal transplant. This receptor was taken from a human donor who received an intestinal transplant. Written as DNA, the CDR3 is TGTGCCAGCAGTCCGTCAGGGGAGTCCCTCCACTTT. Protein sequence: CASSPSGESLHF. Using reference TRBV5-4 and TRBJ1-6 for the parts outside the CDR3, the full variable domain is ETGVTQSPTHLIKTRGQQVTLRCSSQSGHNTVSWYQQALGQGPQFIFQYYREEENGRGNFPPRFSGLQFPNYSSELNVNALELDDSALYLCASSPSGESLHFGNGTRLTVT.